A selection of T cell receptor beta chains follows, all from one sample in a study of T cells in Graves' hyperthyroidism and ophthalmopathy. Each CDR3 protein gets one entry after TCRdb re-called the multiplex PCR reads with MiXCR. The sample lists roughly 740,000 distinct CDR3 sequences, less than 20% occurring once. Material for sequencing was blood. These receptor sequences come from a man younger than 35 with Graves' hyperthyroidism. Both conserved end residues are part of each CDR3. Fields, in order: CDR3 protein, CDR3 DNA, J gene, D gene, clone size, V gene. A D gene is named only where the DNA matches it firmly. The size of a clone is reported for some rows only, either as once, few or many, or as a class for expanded clones.

CASSPRLLAGGNNEQFF | TGTGCCAGCAGCCCCCGCTTGCTAGCGGGAGGGAACAATGAGCAGTTCTTC | TRBJ2-1 | TRBD2 | many | TRBV7-3
CSARSGLSYEQYF | TGCAGTGCGAGAAGCGGGCTCTCCTACGAGCAGTACTTC | TRBJ2-7 | . | many | TRBV20-1
CAWNRANVLTF | TGTGCCTGGAATCGGGCCAACGTCCTGACTTTC | TRBJ2-6 | . | many | TRBV30
CASSASGTGSSYEQYF | TGTGCCAGCAGTGCCTCCGGGACAGGGTCCAGCTACGAGCAGTACTTC | TRBJ2-7 | TRBD1 | many | TRBV2
CASSSRGLGSYNEQFF | TGTGCCAGCAGCTCCAGAGGTCTCGGCTCCTACAATGAGCAGTTCTTC | TRBJ2-1 | . | few | TRBV7-2
CAWSGRDRERGDTQYF | TGTGCCTGGAGTGGCAGGGACAGGGAAAGAGGAGATACGCAGTATTTT | TRBJ2-3 | TRBD1 | many | TRBV30
CAWSQGYSGANVLTF | TGTGCCTGGAGTCAGGGGTACTCTGGGGCCAACGTCCTGACTTTC | TRBJ2-6 | . | . | TRBV30
CASSEPGSLNPNYGYTF | TGTGCCAGCAGTGAACCGGGCAGCTTAAACCCAAACTATGGCTACACCTTC | TRBJ1-2 | . | few | TRBV2
CASSLSFRAGGFNEQFF | TGTGCCAGCAGCTTAAGTTTCAGGGCAGGGGGCTTCAATGAGCAGTTCTTC | TRBJ2-1 | TRBD1 | many | TRBV11-3
CASRPSGGRGEQFF | TGTGCCAGCAGACCTAGCGGGGGGAGGGGTGAGCAGTTCTTC | TRBJ2-1 | TRBD2 | many | TRBV28
CAWSVIRLQVVTPLHF | TGTGCCTGGAGTGTGATTCGGCTACAGGTCGTGACACCCCTCCACTTT | TRBJ1-6 | . | few | TRBV30
CSASFETSRLRAYNEQFF | TGCAGTGCTAGCTTCGAGACTAGCAGGTTGAGGGCCTACAATGAGCAGTTCTTC | TRBJ2-1 | TRBD2 | few | TRBV20-1
CASSFKAVPQETQYF | TGTGCCAGCAGCTTTAAGGCGGTCCCACAAGAGACCCAGTACTTC | TRBJ2-5 | . | many | TRBV7-2
CASSALAGYEQYF | TGTGCCAGCAGCGCCCTTGCGGGTTACGAGCAGTACTTC | TRBJ2-7 | . | many | TRBV7-2
CASKGLGDEQYF | TGTGCCAGCAAAGGACTAGGGGACGAGCAGTACTTC | TRBJ2-7 | TRBD2 | many | TRBV7-8
CASSPRGTGGRNEQFF | TGTGCCAGCAGCCCCCGTGGGACAGGGGGCCGCAATGAGCAGTTCTTC | TRBJ2-1 | TRBD1 | . | TRBV7-3
CASSETGAGSPLHF | TGTGCCAGCAGCGAGACAGGGGCAGGATCACCCCTCCACTTT | TRBJ1-6 | TRBD1 | . | TRBV9
CASSSLLKAGDEDIQYF | TGTGCCAGCAGTTCCTTACTCAAAGCGGGAGATGAGGACATTCAGTACTTC | TRBJ2-4 | TRBD2 | . | TRBV6-2/TRBV6-3
CASADRANYGYTF | TGCGCCAGCGCGGACAGAGCTAACTATGGCTACACCTTC | TRBJ1-2 | . | . | TRBV5-1
CASSLTRWDSPYNEQFF | TGTGCCAGCAGCTTAACCAGGTGGGACTCCCCCTACAATGAGCAGTTCTTC | TRBJ2-1 | . | . | TRBV7-2
CARQETQYF | TGTGCCAGACAAGAGACCCAGTACTTC | TRBJ2-5 | . | . | TRBV6-2/TRBV6-3
CASISSGTYEQYF | TGTGCCAGCATTAGTAGCGGAACCTACGAGCAGTACTTC | TRBJ2-7 | . | many | TRBV12-3/TRBV12-4
CSARVTPGGRHGADTQYF | TGCAGTGCTAGAGTTACCCCAGGGGGCCGGCACGGCGCAGATACGCAGTATTTT | TRBJ2-3 | TRBD1 | many | TRBV20-1
CASSLNSHYNEQFF | TGTGCCAGCAGCTTAAACTCCCATTACAATGAGCAGTTCTTC | TRBJ2-1 | . | many | TRBV7-3
CSATVNTEAFF | TGCAGTGCTACAGTGAACACTGAAGCTTTCTTT | TRBJ1-1 | . | few | TRBV20-1
CASSLALYGSYNEQFF | TGTGCCAGCAGCTTAGCTCTTTATGGCTCCTACAATGAGCAGTTCTTC | TRBJ2-1 | . | many | TRBV7-9